The rows below give T cell receptor beta chains drawn from one sample of a study of T cell responses to AZD1222 COVID-19 vaccine. Measured with immunoSEQ multiplex PCR; TCRdb has only the in-frame clones, and not every one. The data hold 100,000 to 150,000 clones, with 92% observed a single time. Specimen: peripheral blood, collected 28 days after the second AZD1222 dose. Receptor source: an adult who received the AZD1222 COVID-19 vaccine. Each CDR3 is given with its conserved first and last residue.

v_call: TRBV6-5
cdr3_length: 12
cdr3_aa: CASSRGDTEAFF

v_call: TRBV2
cdr3_length: 15
cdr3_aa: CASRPGQGGFYGYTF

v_call: TRBV6-5
cdr3_length: 13
cdr3_aa: CASSQDRGSPLHF

v_call: TRBV13
cdr3_length: 15
cdr3_aa: CASSLGTPSSYEQYF

v_call: TRBV7-9
cdr3_length: 16
cdr3_aa: CASSLGQGINTGELFF

v_call: TRBV28
cdr3_length: 13
cdr3_aa: CATRTLSNQPQHF

v_call: TRBV21-1
cdr3_length: 16
cdr3_aa: CASSVTRGLRSSPLHF

v_call: TRBV24-1
cdr3_length: 13
cdr3_aa: CATGTPGLEKLFF

v_call: TRBV7-8
cdr3_length: 13
cdr3_aa: CASSSPKGGGFHF

v_call: TRBV19
cdr3_length: 17
cdr3_aa: CASSNAQGRLSYNEQFF

v_call: TRBV6-5
cdr3_length: 16
cdr3_aa: CASSSPTGRSYNEQFF

v_call: TRBV7-9
cdr3_length: 16
cdr3_aa: CASSHYGQEKNTEAFF

v_call: TRBV27
cdr3_length: 14
cdr3_aa: CASSLRQGGDTQYF

v_call: TRBV13
cdr3_length: 15
cdr3_aa: CASSEQGAGDYGYTF

v_call: TRBV6-4
cdr3_length: 15
cdr3_aa: CASSDLRQGGWPQHF

v_call: TRBV19
cdr3_length: 13
cdr3_aa: CASWDRGHQPQHF

v_call: TRBV7-9
cdr3_length: 15
cdr3_aa: CASSFLAATQETQYF

v_call: TRBV9
cdr3_length: 16
cdr3_aa: CASSVSFFPSTDTQYF

v_call: TRBV2
cdr3_length: 11
cdr3_aa: CAIRPRSGYTF

v_call: TRBV9
cdr3_length: 14
cdr3_aa: CASSAGGGQGEAFF

v_call: TRBV11-3
cdr3_length: 14
cdr3_aa: CASSLDPGGNTIYF

v_call: TRBV9
cdr3_length: 15
cdr3_aa: CASSTGTATYNEQFF

v_call: TRBV18
cdr3_length: 14
cdr3_aa: CASSPGYSNQPQHF

v_call: TRBV29-1
cdr3_length: 14
cdr3_aa: CSVADRPRREKLFF

v_call: TRBV7-2
cdr3_length: 15
cdr3_aa: CASSLTGTTTYEQYF

v_call: TRBV7-9
cdr3_length: 17
cdr3_aa: CASSPPPGRGPRNEQFF

v_call: TRBV11-2
cdr3_length: 15
cdr3_aa: CASTPGGQGLTEAFF

v_call: TRBV6-5
cdr3_length: 14
cdr3_aa: CASSYSVSSYEQYF

v_call: TRBV4-2
cdr3_length: 16
cdr3_aa: CASSQVLQGSYNEQFF

v_call: TRBV5-1
cdr3_length: 14
cdr3_aa: CASSQGDSYNEQFF

v_call: TRBV27
cdr3_length: 13
cdr3_aa: CASSFVEGTEAFF

v_call: TRBV19
cdr3_length: 14
cdr3_aa: CASSIPGFGTEAFF

v_call: TRBV2
cdr3_length: 13
cdr3_aa: CATLSDRANEQFF

v_call: TRBV11-2
cdr3_length: 17
cdr3_aa: CASSRTFGTGSNYGYTF

v_call: TRBV29-1
cdr3_length: 16
cdr3_aa: CSASPGTSGSWGEQFF

v_call: TRBV5-1
cdr3_length: 15
cdr3_aa: CASSQTGGSSYGYTF

v_call: TRBV4-1
cdr3_length: 16
cdr3_aa: CASSQEAAGEQETQYF

v_call: TRBV7-8
cdr3_length: 13
cdr3_aa: CASSQSRQTEAFF

v_call: TRBV19
cdr3_length: 15
cdr3_aa: CASSKRSPPNTEAFF

v_call: TRBV3-1/TRBV3-2
cdr3_length: 14
cdr3_aa: CASSQGTANQPQHF

v_call: TRBV6-5
cdr3_length: 12
cdr3_aa: CASSTPRGAWFF